These T cell receptor beta chains were read from a single sample in a study of T cell changes during pregnancy in multiple sclerosis. The table came from immunoSEQ multiplex PCR; TCRdb's copy has only in-frame clones and leaves some out. The sample consists of 65,000 to 95,000 clones, roughly 90% of them appearing once. The sequences come from peripheral blood, collected before pregnancy. The receptors were gathered from a female donor with multiple sclerosis, enrolled in a pregnancy study. Both conserved end residues are part of each CDR3. D genes are given only for firm matches. Not every row has a clone size; where given, it reads once, few, many or a size class.

TRBD2	TRBV5-4	-	TRBJ2-2	TGTGCCAGCAGCCTACAGACTAGCGGATACACCGGGGAGCTGTTTTTT	CASSLQTSGYTGELFF
-	TRBV28	-	TRBJ1-5	TGTGCCAGCAGTCCCTCTCCAGGGGATGGACAGCCCCAGCATTTT	CASSPSPGDGQPQHF
-	TRBV5-5	-	TRBJ2-1	TGTGCCAGCAGCCTGGGGGCGGGAACCTACAATGAGCAGTTCTTC	CASSLGAGTYNEQFF
-	TRBV6-4	few	TRBJ1-1	TGTGCCAGCAGTGTCACGAGCGAGCCACCGAACACTGAAGCTTTCTTT	CASSVTSEPPNTEAFF
-	TRBV21-1	-	TRBJ1-2	TGTGCCAGCAGCAACGGGGACAGGGAGGGGGGGGCCTATGGCTACACCTTC	CASSNGDREGGAYGYTF
-	TRBV11-2	-	TRBJ2-7	TGTGCCAGCAGCTTAATGTTAGCCCTCTCTGGCGAGCAGTACTTC	CASSLMLALSGEQYF
-	TRBV2	-	TRBJ1-4	TGTGCCAGCAGTGAAAAGCGGCATAGTAATGAAAAACTGTTTTTT	CASSEKRHSNEKLFF
TRBD2	TRBV13	-	TRBJ2-3	TGTGCCAGCAGCCTTAGCGGGGGGATAGATACGCAGTATTTT	CASSLSGGIDTQYF
TRBD1	TRBV28	-	TRBJ2-7	TGTGCCAGCAGTTTGACCGGGACAGGGAGCGAGCAGTACTTC	CASSLTGTGSEQYF
-	TRBV4-1	-	TRBJ2-3	TGCGCCAGCAGCCCCGGTGTGAGGGGGACAGATACGCAGTATTTT	CASSPGVRGTDTQYF